The rows below give T cell receptor beta chains drawn from one sample of a study of shared clonotypes between healthy human individuals. Clones were sequenced by immunoSEQ multiplex PCR, and TCRdb holds only the in-frame ones, with some missing. The top ten hold 0.37% of the sample, which has approximately 2,300,000 clones, 85% to 95% seen once. Input material: naive CD4+ T cells from PBMCs. These receptors were taken from a young man in good health. Some clones in this sample may be carry-over from other donors' samples. Each CDR3 is given without its conserved first and last residue. Each record gives: J gene, V gene, CDR3 length, CDR3 protein.

>TRBJ1-4|TRBV5-1|12
ASKRTATNEKLF
>TRBJ2-1|TRBV18|14
ASSSQGALEYNEQF
>TRBJ1-2|TRBV7-9|13
ASSYTGGNLYGYT
>TRBJ2-7|TRBV5-1|13
ASSLLIAGDYEQY
>TRBJ2-5|TRBV5-1|11
ARIYKIQETQY
>TRBJ1-1|TRBV19|15
ASTPRGRTGMNTEAF
>TRBJ1-5|TRBV6-6|13
ASSYEHYSNQPQH
>TRBJ2-7|TRBV5-6|14
ASSLAGDRGPLEQY
>TRBJ1-5|TRBV28|11
ASSFGWSQPQH
>TRBJ2-3|TRBV9|10
ASSVFGDTQY
>TRBJ2-7|TRBV6-6|14
ASSKFPGLAGGEQY
>TRBJ2-7|TRBV6-5|12
ASSYGVPNYEQY
>TRBJ2-7|TRBV28|9
ASSLEGEQY
>TRBJ2-7|TRBV5-1|14
ASSLTLNNRDDEQY
>TRBJ1-5|TRBV6-1|14
ASSERGQGGNQPQH
>TRBJ2-2|TRBV13|11
ASSLRAGRELF
>TRBJ1-4|TRBV6-1|13
ASSADGRFGEKLF
>TRBJ1-2|TRBV28|13
ASSPPVGQGLGYT
>TRBJ1-2|TRBV30|12
ALHNRGANYGYT
>TRBJ2-2|TRBV5-1|12
ASSLELTTGELF
>TRBJ2-3|TRBV7-6|14
ASRPVAGGAADTQY
>TRBJ2-1|TRBV15|13
ATSRAGGSYNEQF
>TRBJ2-7|TRBV7-9|15
ASSTTSGRLLVYEQY
>TRBJ2-5|TRBV27|13
ASSLRLAGQETQY
>TRBJ2-5|TRBV7-9|14
ASSPGMWGKQETQY
>TRBJ1-5|TRBV10-2|12
ASSEAGAYQPQH
>TRBJ2-7|TRBV5-1|14
ASSDSGTGGFNEQY
>TRBJ2-1|TRBV6-6|13
ASSPSGTAYNEQF
>TRBJ2-1|TRBV4-2|19
ASSHPTRLHEELSSYNEQF
>TRBJ1-5|TRBV6-1|11
ASSEGHAQPQH
>TRBJ1-2|TRBV11-2|11
ASSRTGDYGYT
>TRBJ2-7|TRBV7-2|14
ASSLVGTESSYEQY
>TRBJ2-7|TRBV10-3|15
AITDGTSGSGSYEQY
>TRBJ1-1|TRBV27|14
ASSLRGGGLATEAF
>TRBJ2-1|TRBV28|15
ASSLRLSSGSRDEQF
>TRBJ2-7|TRBV7-3|11
ASSQGPPGEQY
>TRBJ1-2|TRBV19|11
ASSLETHYGYT
>TRBJ2-7|TRBV6-1|13
ASSLTGLAGVEQY
>TRBJ2-1|TRBV11-2|17
ASSWGLAGGSSSYNEQF
>TRBJ1-2|TRBV29-1|13
SVGEKGQGAYGYT
>TRBJ2-4|TRBV28|12
ASSLFPGRDIQY
>TRBJ1-1|TRBV19|13
ASSHRTQGATEAF
>TRBJ1-5|TRBV2|11
ASSDTGNQPQH
>TRBJ2-7|TRBV5-1|10
ASSLVFGEQY
>TRBJ1-4|TRBV30|12
AWGSGATNEKLF
>TRBJ2-3|TRBV6-4|14
ASRRSPGIDTDTQY
>TRBJ2-2|TRBV25-1|13
ASSEKDRAGGELF
>TRBJ2-6|TRBV5-1|11
ASSPLGANVLT
>TRBJ1-5|TRBV15|11
ATSRGGNQPQH
>TRBJ2-1|TRBV6-1|12
ASRTIDRGDPPI